A selection of T cell receptor beta chains follows, all from one sample in a study of early T cells in non-severe SARS-CoV-2 infection. TCRdb processed the 5' RACE reads anew with MiXCR; each CDR3 protein has one entry. The sample holds roughly 28,000 distinct CDR3 sequences, roughly 4.5% seen once. The sample was whole blood. These TCRs come from an adult who was a healthcare worker with PCR-confirmed SARS-CoV-2 infection or an uninfected control (not recorded which). CDR3s include the opening cysteine and the closing phenylalanine or tryptophan. Each record gives: V gene, CDR3 protein.

>TRBV28
CASSSRLAGVTDTQYF
>TRBV2
CASSAGAEVFF
>TRBV19
CASSLAAGDYEQYF
>TRBV29-1
CSVEGDRVGTEAFF
>TRBV20-1
CSVPGERGASYEQYF
>TRBV7-2
CASSFGGANTGELFF
>TRBV30
CAWSVFGGPPYNEQFF
>TRBV5-6
CASSVRAVTQYF
>TRBV7-2
CASSLARTGLSGNTIYF
>TRBV29-1
CSVNSGGQYF
>TRBV7-2
CASSPGQAPGANVLTF
>TRBV7-9
CVSSSPTATATNEKLFF
>TRBV5-6
CASSNLGRLNYGYTF
>TRBV7-2
CASLERTNTEAFF
>TRBV13
CASSLGPDGGTGELFF
>TRBV28
CASSFGGISNTEAFF
>TRBV30
CAWSRDRYEQYF
>TRBV6-2/TRBV6-3
CASSSTGALTLINQPQHF
>TRBV28
CASSLSGRAEAFF
>TRBV19
CASSIVPGQGDSPLHF
>TRBV18
CASSPGGQLTSYEQYF
>TRBV12-3/TRBV12-4
CASRIVVGLNTEAFF
>TRBV19
CASSIFGGDEQFF
>TRBV7-8
CASSLIQGTDTQYF
>TRBV11-2
CASIAGRGPGNTIYF
>TRBV4-3
CASSQKGAVTGELFF
>TRBV12-3/TRBV12-4
CASRGDGGGYGYTF
>TRBV12-3/TRBV12-4
CASRKIGTAVSGTQYF
>TRBV7-3
CASSLGTSGGSTDTQYF
>TRBV30
CAWSGSRQVYNSPLHF
>TRBV7-9
CASSSRGSNQPQHF
>TRBV6-2/TRBV6-3
CASSPGGAGNQPQHF
>TRBV12-3/TRBV12-4
CASSRRGPRGTGELFF
>TRBV6-2/TRBV6-3
CASSYPFQGGSKDTQYF
>TRBV18
CASSPGSYNSPLHF
>TRBV18
CASSPRTASYEQYF
>TRBV10-2
CASRGGTGAIANTGELFF
>TRBV10-2
CASRATGSDEQYF
>TRBV7-9
CASSFYSGGDSPLHF
>TRBV11-2
CASSLGGTSLGNEQFF
>TRBV3-1
CASSQERRALNTEAFF
>TRBV28
CASSLTRGLGYTF
>TRBV7-9
CASTLTTVLNEKLFF
>TRBV7-9
CASSLAKTDLLETQYF
>TRBV6-4
CASSDSLDYNEQFF
>TRBV6-1
CASIRQDNSPLHF
>TRBV7-3
CASSPGDSTSPLHF
>TRBV20-1
CSASRGGADTQYF
>TRBV28
CASVAAGQYGYTF
>TRBV12-3/TRBV12-4
CASGDRGNEQFF
>TRBV5-1
CASSREYRTPYEQYF
>TRBV6-5
CASSYAPVGNYGYTF
>TRBV7-6
CASSPKPGPQYF
>TRBV15
CATSREWTGRSETQYF
>TRBV4-3
CASSQDLGGGEQYF
>TRBV7-8
CASSLASSYNSPLHF
>TRBV19
CASSIRPNSNQPQHF
>TRBV7-6
CASSSNRDNEQFF
>TRBV20-1
CSARQGLGYTF